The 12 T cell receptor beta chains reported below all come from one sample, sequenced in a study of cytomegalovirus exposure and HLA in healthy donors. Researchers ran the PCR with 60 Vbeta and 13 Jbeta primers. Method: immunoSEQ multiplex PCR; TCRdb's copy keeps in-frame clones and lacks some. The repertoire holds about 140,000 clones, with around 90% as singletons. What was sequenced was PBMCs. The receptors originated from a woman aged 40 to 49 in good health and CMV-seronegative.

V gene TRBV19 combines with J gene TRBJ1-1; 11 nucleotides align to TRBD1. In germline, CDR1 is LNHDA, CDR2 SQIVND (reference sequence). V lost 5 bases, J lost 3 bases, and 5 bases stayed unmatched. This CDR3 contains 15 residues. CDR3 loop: CASSFRTGGDTEAFF. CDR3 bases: TGTGCCAGTAGTTTCCGGACAGGGGGCGACACTGAAGCTTTCTTT.

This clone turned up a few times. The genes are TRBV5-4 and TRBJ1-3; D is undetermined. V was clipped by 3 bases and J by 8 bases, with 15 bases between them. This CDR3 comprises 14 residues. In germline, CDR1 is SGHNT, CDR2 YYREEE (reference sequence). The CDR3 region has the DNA TGTGCCAGCAGCTCGCCTGGGCAGAGGGACACCATATATTTT. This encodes CASSSPGQRDTIYF.

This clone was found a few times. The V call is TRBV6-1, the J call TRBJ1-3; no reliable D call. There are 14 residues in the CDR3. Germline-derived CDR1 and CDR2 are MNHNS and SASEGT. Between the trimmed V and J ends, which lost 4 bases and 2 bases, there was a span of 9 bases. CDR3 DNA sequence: TGTGCCAGCAGTGTGTCAGCGCCTGGAAACACCATATATTTT. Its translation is CASSVSAPGNTIYF.

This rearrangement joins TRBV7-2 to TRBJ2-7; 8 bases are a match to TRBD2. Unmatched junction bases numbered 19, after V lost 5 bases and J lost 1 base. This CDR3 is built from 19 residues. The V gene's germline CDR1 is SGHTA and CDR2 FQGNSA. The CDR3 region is CASSPHPSAGVFYSYEQYF. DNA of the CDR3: TGTGCCAGCAGCCCCCATCCCTCAGCGGGAGTTTTTTATTCCTACGAGCAGTACTTC.

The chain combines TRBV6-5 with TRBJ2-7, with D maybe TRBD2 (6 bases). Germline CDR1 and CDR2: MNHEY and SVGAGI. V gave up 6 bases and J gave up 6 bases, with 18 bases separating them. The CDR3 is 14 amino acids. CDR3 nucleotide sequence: TGTGCCAGCAGATTCACGGTAGCGGCGGGCGAGCAGTACTTC. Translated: CASRFTVAAGEQYF.

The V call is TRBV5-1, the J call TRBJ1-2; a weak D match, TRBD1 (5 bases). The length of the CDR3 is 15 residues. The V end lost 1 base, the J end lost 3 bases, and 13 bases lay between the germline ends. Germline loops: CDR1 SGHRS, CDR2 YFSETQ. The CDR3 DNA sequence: TGCGCCAGCAGCTTGCAGGCCAGGGCCGACTATGGCTACACCTTC. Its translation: CASSLQARADYGYTF.

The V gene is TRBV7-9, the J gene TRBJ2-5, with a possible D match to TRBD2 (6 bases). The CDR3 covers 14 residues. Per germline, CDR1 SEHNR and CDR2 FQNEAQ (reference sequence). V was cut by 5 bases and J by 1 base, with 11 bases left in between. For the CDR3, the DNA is TGTGCCAGCAGCCCCCGGGGACTCCAAGAGACCCAGTACTTC. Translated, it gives CASSPRGLQETQYF.

The CDR3 spells CASSFWSGSYNEQFF. CDR3 in DNA: TGTGCCAGCAGCTTTTGGAGTGGTTCCTACAATGAGCAGTTCTTC. The V gene is TRBV7-2, the J gene TRBJ2-1; D remains unclear. Germline V gene sequence: CDR1 SGHTA, CDR2 FQGNSA. The CDR3 sequence is 15 residues long. V gave up 3 bases and J gave up 1 base, with 10 bases separating them.

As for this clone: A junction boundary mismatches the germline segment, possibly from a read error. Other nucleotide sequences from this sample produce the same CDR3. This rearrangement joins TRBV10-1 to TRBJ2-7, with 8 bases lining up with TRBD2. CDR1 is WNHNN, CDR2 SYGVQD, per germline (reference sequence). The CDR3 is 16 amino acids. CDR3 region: CASSESWTSNPYEQYF. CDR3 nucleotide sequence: TGCGCCAGCAGCGAGTCTTGGACTAGCAACCCCTACGAGCAGTACTTC.

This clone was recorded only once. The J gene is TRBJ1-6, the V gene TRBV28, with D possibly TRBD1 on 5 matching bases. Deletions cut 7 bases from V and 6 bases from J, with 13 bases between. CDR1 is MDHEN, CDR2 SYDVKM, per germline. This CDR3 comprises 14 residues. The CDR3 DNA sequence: TGTGCCAGCACGGAGCAGGGATTTAATTCACCCCTCCACTTT. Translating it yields CASTEQGFNSPLHF.

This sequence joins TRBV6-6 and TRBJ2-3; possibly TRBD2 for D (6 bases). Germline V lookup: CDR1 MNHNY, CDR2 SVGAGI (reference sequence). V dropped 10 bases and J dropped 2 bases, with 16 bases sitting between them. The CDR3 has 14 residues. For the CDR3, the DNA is TGTGCCACCTCCGAACTAGCCTCCACAGATACGCAGTATTTT. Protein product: CATSELASTDTQYF.

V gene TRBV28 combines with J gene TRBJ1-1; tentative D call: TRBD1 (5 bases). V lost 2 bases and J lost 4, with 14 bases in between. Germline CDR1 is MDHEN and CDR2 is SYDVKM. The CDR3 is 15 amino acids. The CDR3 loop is CASSLSGGVRTEAFF. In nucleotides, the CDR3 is TGTGCCAGCAGTTTAAGTGGGGGGGTTCGCACTGAAGCTTTCTTT.